This T cell receptor (beta chain) was identified during a study of lymphopenia after photon versus proton radiotherapy. Study-wide points: Only patients who died were analyzed for survival; proton advantage is unproven. In patients who died, overall survival fell as post-nadir TCR diversity dropped more. Relative stability marked proton patients; photon patients lost diversity and naive cells. After the lymphocyte nadir, photon-treated repertoires showed oligoclonal expansion, especially of CD8+ Temra cells.

Clones were sequenced by immunoSEQ multiplex PCR, and TCRdb holds only the in-frame ones, with some missing. Among tens of thousands of clones listed, 75% to 90% were seen once. Germline V gives CDR1 SQVTM, CDR2 ANQGSEA. The CDR3 loop spans 16 amino acids. The germline V and J ends were trimmed by 7 bases and 1 base, with 22 bases remaining between them. This clone appeared once. The antigen is unknown. Sequencing was performed on peripheral blood, taken from a patient treated with proton-based radiotherapy. The sequence derives from a man older than 75 with esophageal cancer. V usage is TRBV29-1 and J usage is TRBJ1-1; D is possibly TRBD1 (5 bases). The CDR3 protein is CSEQGPTPWGNTEAFF. CDR3 sequence (DNA): TGCAGCGAGCAGGGACCCACTCCCTGGGGGAACACTGAAGCTTTCTTT. The variable domain in full, with the rest retrieved from reference TRBV29-1 and TRBJ1-1, is SAVISQKPSRDICQRGTSLTIQCQVDSQVTMMFWYRQQPGQSLTLIATANQGSEATYESGFVIDKFPISRPNLTFSTLTVSNMSPEDSSIYLCSEQGPTPWGNTEAFFGQGTRLTVV.